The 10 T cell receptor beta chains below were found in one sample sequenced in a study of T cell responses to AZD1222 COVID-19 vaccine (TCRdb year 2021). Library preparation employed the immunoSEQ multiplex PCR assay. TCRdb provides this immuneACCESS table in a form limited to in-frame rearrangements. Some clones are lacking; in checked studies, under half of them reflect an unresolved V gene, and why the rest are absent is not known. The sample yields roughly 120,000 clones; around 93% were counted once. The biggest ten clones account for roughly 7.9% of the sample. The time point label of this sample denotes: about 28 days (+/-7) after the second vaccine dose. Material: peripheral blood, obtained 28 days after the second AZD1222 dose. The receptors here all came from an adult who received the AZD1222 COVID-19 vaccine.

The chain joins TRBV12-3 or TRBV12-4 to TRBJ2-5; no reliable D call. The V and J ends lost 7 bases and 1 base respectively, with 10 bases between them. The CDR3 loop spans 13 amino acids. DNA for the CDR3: TGTGCCAGCACCCCCACAGTCCAAGAGACCCAGTACTTC. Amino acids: CASTPTVQETQYF.

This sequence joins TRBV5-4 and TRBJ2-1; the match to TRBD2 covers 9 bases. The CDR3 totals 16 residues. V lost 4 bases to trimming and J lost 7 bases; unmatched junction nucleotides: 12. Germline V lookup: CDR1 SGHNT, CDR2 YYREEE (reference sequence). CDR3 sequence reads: CASSPLTSGLRNEQFF. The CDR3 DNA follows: TGTGCCAGCAGCCCCCTGACTAGCGGCCTTCGGAATGAGCAGTTCTTC. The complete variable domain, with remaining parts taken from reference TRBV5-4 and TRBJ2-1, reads ETGVTQSPTHLIKTRGQQVTLRCSSQSGHNTVSWYQQALGQGPQFIFQYYREEENGRGNFPPRFSGLQFPNYSSELNVNALELDDSALYLCASSPLTSGLRNEQFFGPGTRLTVL.

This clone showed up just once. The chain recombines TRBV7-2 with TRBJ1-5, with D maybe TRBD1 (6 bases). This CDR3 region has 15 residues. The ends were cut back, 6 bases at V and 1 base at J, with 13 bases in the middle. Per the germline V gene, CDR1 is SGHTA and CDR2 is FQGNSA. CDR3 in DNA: TGTGCCAGCAGTTTGGGGGGGCAGAGCAATCAGCCCCAGCATTTT. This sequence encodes CASSLGGQSNQPQHF.

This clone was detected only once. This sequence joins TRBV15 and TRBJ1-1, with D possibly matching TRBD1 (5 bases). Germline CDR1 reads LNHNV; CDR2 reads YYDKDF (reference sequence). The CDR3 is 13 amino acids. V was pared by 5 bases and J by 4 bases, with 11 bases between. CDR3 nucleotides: TGTGCCACCAGCGCCCTTGGGGGCACTGAAGCTTTCTTT. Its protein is CATSALGGTEAFF.

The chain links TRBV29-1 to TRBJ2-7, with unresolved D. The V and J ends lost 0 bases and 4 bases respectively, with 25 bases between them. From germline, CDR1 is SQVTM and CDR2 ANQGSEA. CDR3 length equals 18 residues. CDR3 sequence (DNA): TGCAGCGTTGAAGATTCATGGCCGCGCAACCAAACCCAATACGAGCAGTACTTC. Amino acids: CSVEDSWPRNQTQYEQYF.

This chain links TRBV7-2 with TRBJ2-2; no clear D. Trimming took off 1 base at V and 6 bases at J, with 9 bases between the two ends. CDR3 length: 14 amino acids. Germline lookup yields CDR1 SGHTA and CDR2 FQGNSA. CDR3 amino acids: CASSLEGFAGELFF. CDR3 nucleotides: TGTGCCAGCAGCTTAGAAGGGTTTGCCGGGGAGCTGTTTTTT.

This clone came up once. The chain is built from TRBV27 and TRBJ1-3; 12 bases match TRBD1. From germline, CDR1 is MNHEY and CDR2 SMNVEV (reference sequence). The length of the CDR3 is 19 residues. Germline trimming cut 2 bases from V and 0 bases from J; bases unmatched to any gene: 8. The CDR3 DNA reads TGTGCCAGCAGTTTAGTGGGACAGGGGGCGTTTGGCTCTGGAAACACCATATATTTT. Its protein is CASSLVGQGAFGSGNTIYF.

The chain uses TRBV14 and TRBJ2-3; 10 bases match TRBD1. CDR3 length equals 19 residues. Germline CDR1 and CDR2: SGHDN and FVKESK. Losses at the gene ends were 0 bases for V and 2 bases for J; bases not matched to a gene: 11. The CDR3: CASSQDKTAGTGDTDTQYF. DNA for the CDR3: TGTGCCAGCAGCCAAGATAAAACGGCCGGGACAGGGGACACAGATACGCAGTATTTT.

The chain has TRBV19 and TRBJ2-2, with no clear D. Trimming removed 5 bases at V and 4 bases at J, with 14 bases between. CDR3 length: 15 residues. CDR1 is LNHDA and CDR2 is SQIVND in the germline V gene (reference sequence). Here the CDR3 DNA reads TGTGCCAGTAGTTCCCTACCGAGGCGCACCGGGGAGCTGTTTTTT. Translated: CASSSLPRRTGELFF. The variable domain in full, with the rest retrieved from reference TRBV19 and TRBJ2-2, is DGGITQSPKYLFRKEGQNVTLSCEQNLNHDAMYWYRQDPGQGLRLIYYSQIVNDFQKGDIAEGYSVSREKKESFPLTVTSAQKNPTAFYLCASSSLPRRTGELFFGEGSRLTVL.

DNA of the CDR3: TGTGCCAGCAGTTGGCCAGAGTATAATTCACCCCTCCACTTT. Amino acid sequence: CASSWPEYNSPLHF. The rearrangement links TRBV28 to TRBJ1-6, with no clear D. The CDR3 sequence is 14 residues long. Trimming left V 4 bases short and J 4 bases short, with 8 bases between. Germline CDR1 and CDR2: MDHEN and SYDVKM. Variable domain in full (rest from reference TRBV28 and TRBJ1-6): DVKVTQSSRYLVKRTGEKVFLECVQDMDHENMFWYRQDPGLGLRLIYFSYDVKMKEKGDIPEGYSVSREKKERFSLILESASTNQTSMYLCASSWPEYNSPLHFGNGTRLTVT.